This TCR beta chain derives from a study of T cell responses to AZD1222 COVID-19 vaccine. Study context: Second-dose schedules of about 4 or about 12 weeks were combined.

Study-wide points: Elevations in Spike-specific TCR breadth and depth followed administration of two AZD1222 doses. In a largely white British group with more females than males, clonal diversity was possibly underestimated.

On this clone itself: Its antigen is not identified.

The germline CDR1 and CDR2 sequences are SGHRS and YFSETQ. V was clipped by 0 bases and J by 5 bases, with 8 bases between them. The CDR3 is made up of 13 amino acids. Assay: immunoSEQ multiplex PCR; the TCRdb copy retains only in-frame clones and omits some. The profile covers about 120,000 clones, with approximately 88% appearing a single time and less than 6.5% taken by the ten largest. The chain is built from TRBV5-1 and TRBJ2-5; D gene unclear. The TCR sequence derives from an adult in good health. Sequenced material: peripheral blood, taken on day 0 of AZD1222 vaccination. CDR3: CASSLGHEETQYF. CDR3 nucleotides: TGCGCCAGCAGCTTGGGACACGAGGAGACCCAGTACTTC.